The clone carrying this T cell receptor beta chain was seen a single time. Other DNA sequences from this sample encode an identical CDR3 as well. Cohort assignment relied on participant-reported clinical history. Per the original data handling: Reference gene primer amplification gave estimated nucleated cell counts. Assay: immunoSEQ multiplex PCR; the TCRdb copy retains only in-frame clones and omits some. That table furnishes V, J and clone size, whereas the DNA furnished D and trimming. The data contain roughly 240,000 clones, around 88% of them singletons. CDR3 length: 12 residues. From germline, CDR1 is SGHRS and CDR2 YFSETQ. V was clipped by 5 bases and J by 5 bases, with 9 bases between them. The record originates from a study of blood T cell repertoires in COVID-19.

This chain uses TRBV5-1 with TRBJ2-3; TRBD1 might be the D (6 bases). The material sequenced was PBMCs or T cells enriched from blood (not recorded which). The clonotype originates from a woman aged 45 to 65 who had recovered from COVID-19. Here the CDR3 DNA reads TGCGCCAGCAGTCCAGGGGTAGATACGCAGTATTTT. It translates to CASSPGVDTQYF.